The 4 T cell receptor beta chains reported below all come from one sample, sequenced in a study of T cell responses to AZD1222 COVID-19 vaccine. The assay was immunoSEQ multiplex PCR, and TCRdb's table has in-frame clones only and misses some. The sample lists roughly 120,000 clones; about four fifths were seen once. The sequences come from peripheral blood, collected on day 0 of AZD1222 vaccination. These TCRs come from an adult in good health.

V gene TRBV6-5 combines with J gene TRBJ1-1; D call uncertain. Germline values: CDR1 MNHEY, CDR2 SVGAGI. V gave up 6 bases and J gave up 4 bases, with 6 bases separating them. This CDR3 region has 11 residues. CDR3 protein: CASRGLTEAFF. The CDR3 bases are TGTGCCAGCAGAGGGCTCACTGAAGCTTTCTTT.

The chain recombines TRBV28 with TRBJ1-2, with D tentatively TRBD1 (6 bases). V was clipped by 4 bases and J by 3 bases, with 15 bases between them. Germline V lookup: CDR1 MDHEN, CDR2 SYDVKM. The CDR3 length is 15 residues. The CDR3 spells CASSSARQEYYGYTF. CDR3 sequence (DNA): TGTGCCAGCAGTTCCGCAAGACAGGAGTACTATGGCTACACCTTC.

The gene calls are TRBV5-4 and TRBJ1-2, with TRBD1 matching over 8 bases. Germline CDR1 is SGHNT and CDR2 is YYREEE (reference sequence). J gave up 0 bases and V 5 bases, and 9 bases lay outside the gene matches. This CDR3 region has 16 residues. The CDR3 region is CASRPSPGQANYGYTF. The CDR3 nucleotides are TGTGCCAGCAGACCTTCACCGGGACAGGCTAACTATGGCTACACCTTC.

The chain uses TRBV18 and TRBJ1-4; a possible D gene is TRBD1 (5 bases). V was trimmed by 2 bases and J by 7 bases, leaving 11 bases between them. Germline CDR1 and CDR2: KGHSH and LQKENI. This CDR3 has 14 amino acids. The CDR3 coding sequence is TGTGCCAGCTCACCAAGCAGGGCGGGTGAAAAACTGTTTTTT. Amino acid sequence: CASSPSRAGEKLFF.